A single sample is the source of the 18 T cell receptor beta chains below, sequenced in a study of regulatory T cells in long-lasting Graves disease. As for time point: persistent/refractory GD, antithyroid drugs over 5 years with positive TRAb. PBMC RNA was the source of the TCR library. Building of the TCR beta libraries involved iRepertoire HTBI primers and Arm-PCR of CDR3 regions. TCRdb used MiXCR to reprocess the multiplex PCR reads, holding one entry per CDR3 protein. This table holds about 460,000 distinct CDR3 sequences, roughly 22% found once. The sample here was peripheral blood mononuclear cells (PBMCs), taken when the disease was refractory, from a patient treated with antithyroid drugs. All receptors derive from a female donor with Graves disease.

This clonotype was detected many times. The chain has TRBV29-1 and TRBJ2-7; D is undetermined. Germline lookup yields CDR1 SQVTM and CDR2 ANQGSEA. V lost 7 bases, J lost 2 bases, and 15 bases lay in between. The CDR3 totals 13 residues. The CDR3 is CSDRPVQTYEQYF. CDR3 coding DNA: TGCAGCGACCGTCCCGTCCAGACCTACGAGCAGTACTTC.

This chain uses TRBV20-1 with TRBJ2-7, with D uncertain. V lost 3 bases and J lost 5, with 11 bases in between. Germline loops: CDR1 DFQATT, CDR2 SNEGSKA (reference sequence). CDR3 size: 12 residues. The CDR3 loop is CSASRVSDEQYF. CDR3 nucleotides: TGCAGTGCTAGTCGAGTCAGCGACGAGCAGTACTTC.

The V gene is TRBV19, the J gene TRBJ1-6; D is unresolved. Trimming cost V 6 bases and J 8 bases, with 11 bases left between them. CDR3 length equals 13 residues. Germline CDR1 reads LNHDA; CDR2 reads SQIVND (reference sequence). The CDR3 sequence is CASRDQSDSPLHF. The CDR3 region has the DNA TGTGCCAGTAGGGACCAGTCTGATTCACCCCTCCACTTT.

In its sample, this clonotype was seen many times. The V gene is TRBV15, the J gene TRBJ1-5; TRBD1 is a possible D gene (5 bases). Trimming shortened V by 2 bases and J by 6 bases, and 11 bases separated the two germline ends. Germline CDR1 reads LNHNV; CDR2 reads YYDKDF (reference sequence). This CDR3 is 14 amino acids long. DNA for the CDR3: TGTGCCACCAGCAGACCGGAGGGGAGTCAGCCCCAGCATTTT. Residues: CATSRPEGSQPQHF.

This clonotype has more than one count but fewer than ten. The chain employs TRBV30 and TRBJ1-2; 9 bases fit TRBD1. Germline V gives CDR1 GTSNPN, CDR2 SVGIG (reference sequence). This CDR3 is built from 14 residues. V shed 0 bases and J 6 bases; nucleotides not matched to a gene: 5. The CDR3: CAWSVRTGVNGYTF. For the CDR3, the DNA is TGTGCCTGGAGTGTACGGACAGGGGTCAATGGCTACACCTTC.

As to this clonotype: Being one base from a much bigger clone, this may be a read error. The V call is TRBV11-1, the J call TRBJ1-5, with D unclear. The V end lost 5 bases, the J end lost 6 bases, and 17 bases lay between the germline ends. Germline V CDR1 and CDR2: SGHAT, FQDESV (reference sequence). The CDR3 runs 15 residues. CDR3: CASSAQIGEGQPQHF. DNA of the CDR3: TGTGCCAGCAGCGCCCAAATCGGGGAGGGTCAGCCCCAGCATTTT.

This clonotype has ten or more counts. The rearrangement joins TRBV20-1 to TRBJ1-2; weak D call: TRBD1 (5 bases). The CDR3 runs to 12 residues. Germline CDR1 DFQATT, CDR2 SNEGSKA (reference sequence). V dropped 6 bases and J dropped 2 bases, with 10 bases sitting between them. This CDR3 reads CSAGRDNYGYTF. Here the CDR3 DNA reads TGCAGTGCCGGTCGGGACAACTATGGCTACACCTTC.

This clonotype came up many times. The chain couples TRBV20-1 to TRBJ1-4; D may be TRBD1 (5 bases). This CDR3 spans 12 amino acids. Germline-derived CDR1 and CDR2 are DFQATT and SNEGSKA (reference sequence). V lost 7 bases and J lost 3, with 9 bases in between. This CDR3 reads CSVVTANEKLFF. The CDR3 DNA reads TGCAGTGTGGTGACAGCTAATGAAAAACTGTTTTTT.

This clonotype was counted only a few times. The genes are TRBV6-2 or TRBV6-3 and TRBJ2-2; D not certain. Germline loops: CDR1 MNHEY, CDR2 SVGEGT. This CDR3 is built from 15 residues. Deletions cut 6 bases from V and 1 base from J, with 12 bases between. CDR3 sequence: CASSPLRGNTGELFF. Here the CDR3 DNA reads TGTGCCAGCAGCCCCCTAAGAGGGAACACCGGGGAGCTGTTTTTT.

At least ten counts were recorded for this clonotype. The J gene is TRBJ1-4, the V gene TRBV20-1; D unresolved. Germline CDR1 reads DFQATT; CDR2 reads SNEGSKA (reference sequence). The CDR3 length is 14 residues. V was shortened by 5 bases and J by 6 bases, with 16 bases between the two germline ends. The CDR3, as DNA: TGCAGTGCTCAAGAGGCTGCAGACCATGAAAAACTGTTTTTT. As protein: CSAQEAADHEKLFF.

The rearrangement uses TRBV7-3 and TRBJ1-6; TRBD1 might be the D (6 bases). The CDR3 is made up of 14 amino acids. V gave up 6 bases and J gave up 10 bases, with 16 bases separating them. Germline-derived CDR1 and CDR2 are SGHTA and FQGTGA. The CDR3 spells CASSLGRGMSPLHF. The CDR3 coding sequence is TGTGCCAGCAGTCTGGGGAGGGGGATGTCACCCCTCCACTTT.

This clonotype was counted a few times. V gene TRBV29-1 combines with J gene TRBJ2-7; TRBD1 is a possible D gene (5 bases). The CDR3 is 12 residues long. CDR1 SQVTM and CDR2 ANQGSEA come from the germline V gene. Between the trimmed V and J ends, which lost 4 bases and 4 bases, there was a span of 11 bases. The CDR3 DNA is TGCAGCGTTGTGGACACCCCTTACGAGCAGTACTTC. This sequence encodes CSVVDTPYEQYF.

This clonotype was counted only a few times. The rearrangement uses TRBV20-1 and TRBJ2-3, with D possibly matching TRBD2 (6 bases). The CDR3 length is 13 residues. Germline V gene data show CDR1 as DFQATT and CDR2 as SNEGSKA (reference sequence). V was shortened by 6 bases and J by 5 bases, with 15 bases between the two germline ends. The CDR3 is CSAPGLGGDTQYF. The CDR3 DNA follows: TGCAGTGCACCAGGACTGGGGGGAGATACGCAGTATTTT.

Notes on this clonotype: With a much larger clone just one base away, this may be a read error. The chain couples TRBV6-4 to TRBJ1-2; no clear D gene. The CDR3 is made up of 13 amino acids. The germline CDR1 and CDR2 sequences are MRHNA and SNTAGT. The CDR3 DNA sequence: TGTGCCTGCAGACAACTTCTATCGGGTGGCTACACCTTC. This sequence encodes CACRQLLSGGYTF.

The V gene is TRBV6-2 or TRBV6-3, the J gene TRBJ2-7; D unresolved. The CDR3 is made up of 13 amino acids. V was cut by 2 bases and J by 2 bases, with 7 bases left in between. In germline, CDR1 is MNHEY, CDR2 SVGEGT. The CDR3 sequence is CASSYAPPYEQYF. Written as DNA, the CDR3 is TGTGCCAGCAGTTACGCCCCCCCCTACGAGCAGTACTTC.

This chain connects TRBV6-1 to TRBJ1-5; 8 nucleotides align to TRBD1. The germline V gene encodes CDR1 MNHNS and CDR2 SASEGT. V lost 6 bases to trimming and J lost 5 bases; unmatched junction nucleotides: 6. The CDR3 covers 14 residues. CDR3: CASSRTGRDQPQHF. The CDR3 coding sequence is TGTGCCAGCAGCCGGACAGGGAGGGATCAGCCCCAGCATTTT.

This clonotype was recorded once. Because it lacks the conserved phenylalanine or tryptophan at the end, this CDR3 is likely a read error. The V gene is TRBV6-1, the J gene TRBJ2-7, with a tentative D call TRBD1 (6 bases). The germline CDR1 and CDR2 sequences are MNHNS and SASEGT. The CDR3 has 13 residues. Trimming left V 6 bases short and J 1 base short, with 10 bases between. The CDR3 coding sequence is TGTGCCAGCAGCCTAACAGGGTCCTACGAGCAGTACTCC. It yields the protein CASSLTGSYEQYS.

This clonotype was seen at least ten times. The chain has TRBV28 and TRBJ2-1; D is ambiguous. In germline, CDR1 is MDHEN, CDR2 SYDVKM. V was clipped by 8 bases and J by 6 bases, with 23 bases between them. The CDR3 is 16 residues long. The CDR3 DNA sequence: TGTGCCAGCCCTCCCCGTTCGGGCAGAATAATCAATGAGCAGTTCTTC. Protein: CASPPRSGRIINEQFF.